This T cell receptor (beta chain) originates from a study of CXCR3-negative and CXCR3-positive naive CD8 T cells. General study findings and limits: Memory CD8+ cells showed much lower diversity, while both naive subsets displayed comparably high diversity. Hydrophobicity was higher for TRB CDR3s found in CXCR3-positive naive cells than in CXCR3-negative naive cells.

Germline CDR1 reads SEHNR; CDR2 reads FQNEAQ (reference sequence). The CDR3 sequence is 15 residues long. It was by 5' RACE with UMI labels that the TRB cDNA libraries were prepared. TCRdb re-called the 5' RACE reads; one entry per CDR3 protein, DNA not given. This sample's table has some 53,000 distinct CDR3 sequences. On this clonotype: Its antigen is unidentified.

By phenotype, naive CD8+ T cells were CD45RO-CCR7+CD27+CD95-. This sequence joins TRBV7-9 and TRBJ1-5. Sequencing was carried out using naive CXCR3+ CD8+ T cells from blood. The subset here: CD45RO-CCR7+CD27+CD95- naive CD8+ T cells expressing CXCR3 (TNR3+). This TCR was recovered from a human donor in good health. Some clones in this sample may be carry-over from other donors' samples. The chain's CDR3 is CASSSAYPGSQPQHF.